These T cell receptor beta chains were read from a single sample in a study of blood T cell repertoires in COVID-19. The table came from immunoSEQ multiplex PCR; TCRdb's copy has only in-frame clones and leaves some out. This table has around 250,000 clones, 80% to 85% appearing once. The sequencing sample was made of peripheral blood. The source of these receptors is a woman aged 18 to 35 with acute or convalescent COVID-19. The conserved cysteine and the conserved F or W are not part of the CDR3 here.

TRBV4-1	TRBJ2-2	ASSQDAAGRANTGELF
TRBV10-2	TRBJ2-1	ASSAFRSYNEQF
TRBV4-3	TRBJ2-7	ASSPAGATTYEQY
TRBV27	TRBJ1-2	ASSWASRGSYGYT
TRBV5-1	TRBJ2-1	ASSLGQSSYNEQF
TRBV27	TRBJ1-2	ASSTDREGINYGYT
TRBV5-5	TRBJ1-1	ASSWTGGTEAF
TRBV30	TRBJ2-5	AWSGRLAGAWGTQY
TRBV19	TRBJ1-1	ASSPGQGITEAF
TRBV7-2	TRBJ2-2	ASSLLLAGNTGELF
TRBV15	TRBJ2-7	ATSRKRGGTGDYEQY
TRBV12-2	TRBJ1-4	ASRPTKILLLRTGSTNEKLF
TRBV21-1	TRBJ1-2	ARSQTRGYT
TRBV3-1/TRBV3-2	TRBJ1-1	ASTPQQGTEAF
TRBV12-3/TRBV12-4	TRBJ2-7	ASSSLRPGEQY
TRBV5-1	TRBJ2-1	ASSLGGSGNSEQF
TRBV19	TRBJ1-2	ASSIEGEGGYT
TRBV7-3	TRBJ2-3	ASSPNQPGNTDTQY
TRBV30	TRBJ2-7	AWSLWPEAAEQY
TRBV18	TRBJ2-3	ASSPLRERTDTQY
TRBV11-2	TRBJ1-2	ASGGDYGYT
TRBV4-3	TRBJ2-5	ASSQDRGTAQETQY
TRBV21-1	TRBJ2-3	ASSRTSGRADTQY
TRBV19	TRBJ2-1	ASSTQREGYNEQF
TRBV5-1	TRBJ2-1	ASTGLAGEDEQF
TRBV4-3	TRBJ1-2	ASSQRLTDGYT
TRBV4-3	TRBJ2-2	ASSQAASGTSLPTGELF
TRBV14	TRBJ1-2	ASSQDLRQGGVYGYT
TRBV10-1	TRBJ2-3	ASIGDRRESSDTQY